These 30 T cell receptor beta chains were sequenced from one sample in a study of cytomegalovirus exposure and HLA in healthy donors (dated by TCRdb to about 2017). Library generation was performed with the immunoSEQ multiplex PCR assay. A mixture of 60 forward primers for TCR Vbeta segments and 13 reverse primers for TCR Jbeta segments was used in the multiplex PCR. Here the immuneACCESS table is served through TCRdb, limited to in-frame sequences with V and J called. Missing clones are a known gap in these copies; in checked studies unresolved V genes cover under half, and the rest lacks a known reason. A total of about 40,000 clones appear in this sample, around 50% of them only once. The ten largest clonotypes hold 9.5% to 13% of the sample. Material for sequencing was PBMCs. Receptor source: a human donor in good health.

A few counts support this clone. This chain connects TRBV7-2 to TRBJ1-5, with TRBD1 matching over 9 bases. This CDR3 is built from 14 residues. Trimming cost V 5 bases and J 3 bases; bases outside gene matches: 2. CDR1 and CDR2 from the germline V gene are SGHTA and FQGNSA. CDR3: CASSGQGNNQPQHF. For the CDR3, the DNA is TGTGCCAGCAGCGGACAGGGGAACAATCAGCCCCAGCATTTT. Combining the CDR3 with reference TRBV7-2 and TRBJ1-5 gives the whole variable domain GAGVSQSPSNKVTEKGKDVELRCDPISGHTALYWYRQSLGQGLEFLIYFQGNSAPDKSGLPSDRFSAERTGGSVSTLTIQRTQQEDSAVYLCASSGQGNNQPQHFGDGTRLSIL.

This clone occurred a few times. V usage is TRBV29-1 and J usage is TRBJ1-1, with D possibly matching TRBD1 (5 bases). This CDR3 region has 12 residues. The germline V gene has CDR1 SQVTM and CDR2 ANQGSEA. Between the trimmed V and J ends, which lost 4 bases and 8 bases, there was a span of 14 bases. The CDR3 reads CSVVLAGGEAFF. CDR3 nucleotides: TGCAGCGTTGTCCTGGCTGGGGGGGAAGCTTTCTTT.

The rearrangement uses TRBV11-3 and TRBJ1-1, with D unclear. The germline gives CDR1 SGHNT, CDR2 YENEEA. CDR3 size: 14 residues. Trimming pared 0 bases from V and 1 base from J, leaving 6 bases between. The DNA of the CDR3 is TGTGCCAGCAGCTTAGATGGAGGGAACACTGAAGCTTTCTTT. Residues: CASSLDGGNTEAFF.

This rearrangement joins TRBV5-5 to TRBJ1-2; TRBD1 agrees at 9 bases. This CDR3 spans 14 amino acids. The V gene end was trimmed by 5 bases and the J gene end by 10 bases; junction bases not matched to a gene: 12. The germline CDR1 and CDR2 sequences are SGHKS and YYEKEE (reference sequence). The CDR3 nucleotides are TGTGCCAGCAGTCCTACAGGGGGCGCGGTGGACTACACCTTC. It translates to CASSPTGGAVDYTF.

The genes are TRBV9 and TRBJ2-1; D is unresolved. This CDR3 is 12 amino acids long. Between the trimmed V and J ends, which lost 0 bases and 9 bases, there was a span of 7 bases. Germline V gives CDR1 SGDLS, CDR2 YYNGEE. CDR3 sequence reads: CASSVGLGEQFF. The CDR3 nucleotides read TGTGCCAGCAGCGTAGGACTCGGTGAGCAGTTCTTC.

V usage is TRBV6-1 and J usage is TRBJ2-7; D perhaps matches TRBD2 (6 bases). Germline-derived CDR1 and CDR2 are MNHNS and SASEGT. The V and J ends lost 3 bases and 1 base respectively, with 13 bases between them. This CDR3 has 15 amino acids. The CDR3, as DNA: TGTGCCAGCAGTGACGCCGGGACTCCTTCCTACGAGCAGTACTTC. Translation gives CASSDAGTPSYEQYF.

The V call is TRBV29-1, the J call TRBJ1-2, with D maybe TRBD1 (5 bases). Germline-derived CDR1 and CDR2 are SQVTM and ANQGSEA. The V end lost 5 bases, the J end lost 6 bases, and 16 bases lay between the germline ends. The CDR3 consists of 13 residues. For the CDR3, the DNA is TGCAGCGTTCCCGGGGGGGATACGCATGGCTACACCTTC. As protein: CSVPGGDTHGYTF.

The rearrangement joins TRBV5-1 to TRBJ2-5; 9 bases agree with TRBD1. The CDR3 totals 15 residues. With V trimmed by 4 bases and J by 5 bases, 9 bases remained unmatched. Germline values: CDR1 SGHRS, CDR2 YFSETQ. CDR3 residues: CASSLLQGAGETQYF. The CDR3 nucleotides are TGCGCCAGCAGCCTTCTACAGGGGGCGGGGGAGACCCAGTACTTC.

The chain couples TRBV28 to TRBJ1-4, with D possibly matching TRBD1 (6 bases). CDR3 size: 15 residues. V gave up 4 bases and J gave up 6 bases, with 15 bases separating them. Germline CDR1 is MDHEN and CDR2 is SYDVKM. The CDR3 loop reads CASSYPRGQYEKLFF. The CDR3 region has the DNA TGTGCCAGCAGTTACCCCAGGGGCCAATATGAAAAACTGTTTTTT.

The CDR3 sequence is CASSRDFQETQYF. Written as DNA, the CDR3 is TGCGCCAGCAGCCGGGACTTTCAAGAGACCCAGTACTTC. The V gene is TRBV5-1, the J gene TRBJ2-5, with D possibly TRBD2 on 6 matching bases. The CDR3 runs to 13 residues. CDR1 and CDR2 from the germline V gene are SGHRS and YFSETQ. Trimming pared 4 bases from V and 2 bases from J, leaving 9 bases between.

The V call is TRBV18, the J call TRBJ2-7, with 8 nucleotides matching TRBD1. The CDR3 consists of 13 residues. CDR1 KGHSH and CDR2 LQKENI come from the germline V gene. V gave up 5 bases and J gave up 3 bases; unmatched junction bases: 3. CDR3 in DNA: TGTGCCAGCTCAGCCACAGGGGGCTACGAGCAGTACTTC. It specifies CASSATGGYEQYF.

The DNA for the CDR3 is TGTGCCAGCAGTTACTCGTCACAGGTGAACCAGCCCCAGCATTTT. Translating gives CASSYSSQVNQPQHF. The rearrangement joins TRBV6-5 to TRBJ1-5; D is perhaps TRBD1 (5 bases). V was clipped by 0 bases and J by 7 bases, with 13 bases between them. Germline CDR1 and CDR2: MNHEY and SVGAGI. This CDR3 region has 15 residues.

V gene TRBV7-6 combines with J gene TRBJ1-1; D perhaps matches TRBD1 (6 bases). V was pared by 6 bases and J by 4 bases, with 12 bases between. The CDR3 length is 13 residues. Germline-derived CDR1 and CDR2 are SGHVS and FNYEAQ. CDR3 protein: CASSRGRATEAFF. CDR3 nucleotide sequence: TGTGCCAGCAGTAGGGGGAGGGCCACTGAAGCTTTCTTT.

This clone showed up just a few times. This rearrangement joins TRBV28 to TRBJ1-5; D is perhaps TRBD1 (6 bases). The V and J ends lost 5 bases and 3 bases respectively, with 17 bases between them. The CDR3 contains 16 residues. Germline-derived CDR1 and CDR2 are MDHEN and SYDVKM. CDR3 region: CASSPWGGGNNQPQHF. The CDR3 DNA is TGTGCCAGCAGTCCGTGGGGAGGGGGGAACAATCAGCCCCAGCATTTT.

A few counts support this clone. V usage is TRBV4-3 and J usage is TRBJ1-1; perhaps TRBD1 as D (5 bases). From germline, CDR1 is LGHNA and CDR2 YSLEER. The CDR3 has 14 amino acids. Trimming removed 2 bases at V and 1 base at J, with 8 bases between. CDR3 residues: CASSQSGGNTEAFF. The CDR3 coding sequence is TGCGCCAGCAGCCAATCGGGGGGGAACACTGAAGCTTTCTTT.

This rearrangement joins TRBV29-1 to TRBJ1-2; 7 bases agree with TRBD1. J lost 6 bases, V lost 3 bases, and 4 bases had no gene match. Per germline, CDR1 SQVTM and CDR2 ANQGSEA. The CDR3 is made up of 12 amino acids. In nucleotides, the CDR3 is TGCAGCGTTGACACCGGGACAGATGGCTACACCTTC. Protein: CSVDTGTDGYTF.

This clone was seen more than once but under ten times. The chain joins TRBV27 to TRBJ2-3; 11 bases align to TRBD2. The CDR3 runs 17 residues. Per germline, CDR1 MNHEY and CDR2 SMNVEV (reference sequence). Losses at the gene ends were 4 bases for V and 5 bases for J; bases not matched to a gene: 11. CDR3 loop: CASSSPGIAGGRDTQYF. For the CDR3, the DNA is TGTGCCAGCAGTTCCCCCGGGATAGCGGGGGGGCGAGATACGCAGTATTTT.

The chain carries TRBV4-3 and TRBJ2-7, with a weak D call TRBD2 (6 bases). The V end lost 4 bases, the J end lost 4 bases, and 11 bases lay between the germline ends. The CDR3 runs to 13 residues. Germline CDR1 is LGHNA and CDR2 is YSLEER. The CDR3 protein is CASSRGTEYEQYF. CDR3 DNA sequence: TGCGCCAGCAGCCGCGGGACGGAATACGAGCAGTACTTC.

V usage is TRBV9 and J usage is TRBJ2-5, with 7 bases identical to TRBD2. Germline-derived CDR1 and CDR2 are SGDLS and YYNGEE. The CDR3 loop spans 14 amino acids. J gave up 5 bases and V 5 bases, and 9 bases lay outside the gene matches. This CDR3 is CASSRLAGAETQYF. DNA of the CDR3: TGTGCCAGCAGTAGACTAGCCGGGGCTGAGACCCAGTACTTC.

The chain combines TRBV2 with TRBJ1-1; TRBD1 agrees at 7 bases. CDR3 length: 16 amino acids. Looked up from germline, CDR1 is SNHLY and CDR2 is FYNNEI. The junction had 10 bases not matched to a gene; V was cut back by 6 bases and J by 0 bases. The CDR3 DNA sequence: TGTGCCAGCAGCGATGACAGGGAAGCACTGAACACTGAAGCTTTCTTT. Translation: CASSDDREALNTEAFF.

This clone has more than one count but fewer than ten. The rearrangement uses TRBV27 and TRBJ1-3; the match to TRBD1 covers 8 bases. The CDR3 is made up of 14 amino acids. Germline V gene lookup returns CDR1 MNHEY and CDR2 SMNVEV (reference sequence). V gave up 5 bases and J gave up 2 bases; unmatched junction bases: 2. CDR3 sequence reads: CASSPQGAGNTIYF. CDR3 DNA: TGTGCCAGCAGTCCACAGGGGGCTGGAAACACCATATATTTT.

This clone came up a few times. This chain joins TRBV11-2 and TRBJ2-2, with a weak D call TRBD2 (5 bases). The length of the CDR3 is 15 residues. The germline V gene encodes CDR1 SGHAT and CDR2 FQNNGV. V shed 1 base and J shed 6 bases, with 12 bases lying between them. The CDR3 DNA reads TGTGCCAGCAGCTTAGCCCGGGGAGCGGCCGGGGAGCTGTTTTTT. It translates to CASSLARGAAGELFF.

The chain employs TRBV7-8 and TRBJ2-7; possibly TRBD2 for D (5 bases). The CDR3 is made up of 17 amino acids. Germline V lookup: CDR1 SGHVS, CDR2 FQNEAQ. V was cut by 7 bases and J by 2 bases, with 24 bases left in between. The CDR3 loop is CASTLTETSGMTYEQYF. DNA for the CDR3: TGTGCCAGCACCCTTACCGAGACGAGCGGAATGACCTACGAGCAGTACTTC.

J is TRBJ1-5 and V is TRBV7-2; D is possibly TRBD1 (6 bases). CDR1 is SGHTA and CDR2 is FQGNSA in the germline V gene. This CDR3 contains 16 residues. V lost 1 base to trimming and J lost 1 base, with 11 bases between them. The CDR3 DNA sequence: TGTGCCAGCAGCTTAGGGTGGCAGGGGAGCAATCAGCCCCAGCATTTT. Translation gives CASSLGWQGSNQPQHF. Combining the CDR3 with reference TRBV7-2 and TRBJ1-5 gives the whole variable domain GAGVSQSPSNKVTEKGKDVELRCDPISGHTALYWYRQSLGQGLEFLIYFQGNSAPDKSGLPSDRFSAERTGGSVSTLTIQRTQQEDSAVYLCASSLGWQGSNQPQHFGDGTRLSIL.

The chain recombines TRBV27 with TRBJ2-3; D possibly corresponds to TRBD2 (7 bases). Germline lookup yields CDR1 MNHEY and CDR2 SMNVEV (reference sequence). V lost 10 bases and J 1 base, leaving 18 bases between the germline ends. The CDR3 spans 15 residues. The CDR3 region has the DNA TGTGCCACCCGAGGGGGTCTAGCGGGCACAGATACGCAGTATTTT. Translation gives CATRGGLAGTDTQYF.

The chain links TRBV6-6 to TRBJ1-1; 7 bases line up with TRBD1. The trim removed 8 bases at V and 8 bases at J, leaving 5 bases unmatched. Germline V gene data show CDR1 as MNHNY and CDR2 as SVGAGI (reference sequence). The CDR3 is 11 amino acids. The CDR3 DNA is TGTGCCAGCCAAAACAGGGGAGAAGCTTTCTTT. It specifies CASQNRGEAFF.

This rearrangement joins TRBV18 to TRBJ2-7; 14 nucleotides line up with TRBD2. The V gene's germline CDR1 is KGHSH and CDR2 LQKENI. J gave up 2 bases and V 4 bases, and 7 bases lay outside the gene matches. The CDR3 is made up of 17 amino acids. The DNA for the CDR3 is TGTGCCAGCTCACGAGGGACTAGCGGGAGAGGGGCCTACGAGCAGTACTTC. As protein: CASSRGTSGRGAYEQYF.

This clone was recorded a few times. The rearrangement joins TRBV5-4 to TRBJ2-1; D gene unclear. V was cut by 0 bases and J by 8 bases, with 15 bases left in between. There are 15 residues in the CDR3. Germline CDR1 reads SGHNT; CDR2 reads YYREEE (reference sequence). The CDR3 DNA sequence: TGTGCCAGCAGCTTGGAACTTCGTCTTTCCCATGAGCAGTTCTTC. It is translated as CASSLELRLSHEQFF.

The chain has TRBV11-2 and TRBJ1-1; no firm D call. The CDR3 length is 14 residues. V lost 5 bases, J lost 3 bases, and 13 bases lay in between. Germline lookup yields CDR1 SGHAT and CDR2 FQNNGV. Here the CDR3 DNA reads TGTGCCAGCAGCCCGGCGGGCGCGTACACTGAAGCTTTCTTT. Its protein product is CASSPAGAYTEAFF.

This clone was seen a few times. The chain uses TRBV11-2 and TRBJ2-5; 10 nucleotides align to TRBD2. V lost 2 bases and J lost 1; bases outside the gene matches: 10. The V gene's germline CDR1 is SGHAT and CDR2 FQNNGV. The CDR3 loop spans 18 amino acids. CDR3 DNA: TGTGCCAGCAGCTTAAGGCCTGGACGGACTAGCGGCCAAGAGACCCAGTACTTC. Translated, it gives CASSLRPGRTSGQETQYF.